This T cell receptor (beta chain) originates from a study of blood T cell repertoires in COVID-19. The wider study: Sources were T cells, B-cell-depleted T cells, or PBMCs; the material itself was cDNA or gDNA.

Produced via immunoSEQ multiplex PCR; TCRdb's table is partial and in-frame only. The table shows roughly 260,000 clones, with approximately 91% occurring only once. The CDR3 consists of 14 residues. J was trimmed by 4 bases and V by 5 bases; bases with no gene match: 6. From germline, CDR1 is LNHDA and CDR2 SQIVND (reference sequence). This chain links TRBV19 with TRBJ2-7, with 9 bases fitting TRBD2. The sample was peripheral blood. This TCR came from a person under 35 with COVID-19, enrolled during active disease. The CDR3 bases are TGTGCCAGTAGTGTCGGCGGGAGGGCATACGAGCAGTACTTC. It yields the protein CASSVGGRAYEQYF.